What follows describes a single T cell receptor (beta chain). Its antigen remains unidentified. Base qualities were left out, and no much larger clone turns up one base away. The study profiled bulk TCR beta-chain repertoires in matched peripheral blood, tumor and adjacent normal breast tissue taken from approximately 15 patients with early-stage breast cancer. Before surgery, roughly 4.5-11 mL of whole blood was collected into EDTA tubes and then processed within 2 hours. Peripheral blood mononuclear cells were isolated by Ficoll-Paque centrifugation in SepMate-50 tubes. PBMCs were cryopreserved in aliquots of about 1.7 to 4.5 million cells in about 90% FBS with around 10% DMSO and kept in liquid nitrogen. The Qiagen AllPrep DNA/RNA Mini kit was used to extract genomic DNA. Every sample was amplified as two independent genomic DNA replicates, using approximately 0.5 ug for blood and roughly 1.4 ug for tumor or normal breast. TCRB sequencing of genomic DNA was carried out with the ImmunoSeq Intro kit according to the manufacturer's instructions. Multiplex PCR ran roughly 34 cycles with proprietary primers and spike-in control sequences for absolute quantification. Single-end 150-bp reads were used to sequence an 87-bp fragment spanning the CDR3 and the flanking V and J genes. Each lane of an Illumina MiSeq using version 3.0 chemistry carried seven multiplexed samples, with two replicates per sample. As for the original processing: Raw data were processed with the vendor's proprietary pipeline, and both replicates were merged into a single result per sample. A clonotype was defined as productive rearrangements that share the same V-gene family, CDR3 amino acid sequence and J-gene segment. To compute clonality, the normalized Shannon entropy (Pielou evenness) of TCRB abundances was subtracted from 1. To estimate T cell density, the total number of templates was divided by the input cell count, which was inferred from how much DNA went in. Recon with default parameters was used to estimate total repertoire diversity and clonality. Tumor-enriched clonotypes were defined as having over 0.1% abundance in tumor and at least 32-fold higher abundance than in normal breast. This immuneACCESS table, as held by TCRdb, lists in-frame sequences with V and J called but not all clones. Of the missing ones, under half trace to an unresolved V gene in checked studies; the others have no known cause. That table is the source of V, J and clone size, and D and trimming were worked out from the DNA. Within this sample are about 48,000 clones, with about 80% of them counted one time only. The ten largest make up approximately 1.5% of the sample.

The sample comes from a study of early stage breast cancer tumors (dated by TCRdb to 2015 to 2018). With regard to the full study: Of the 15 to 20 invasive breast tumors, twelve were found to be estrogen receptor-positive, progesterone receptor-positive and HER2-negative. On average, each sample got around 10-fold read coverage. Across all samples, a few million templates representing 1.2 million or so unique clonotypes were detected. About 70% of the 12 ER+/PR+/HER2- tumors were invasive ductal carcinomas, while the other four were invasive lobular carcinomas.

The germline V and J ends show losses of 5 bases and 6 bases respectively, and no gene match explains 6 bases of the junction. The CDR3 spans 15 residues, from the cysteine through the phenylalanine. Only the CDR3 region is kept as DNA, spanning 45 bases read in frame from base 1. From a lookup of the germline V gene, CDR1 and CDR2 are SGHRS and YFSETQ. The study at large found these results: Enriched TCRB sequences shared across patients were found to be mostly commonly generated sequences that were unlikely to play an important role in the tumor microenvironment. Compared with adjacent normal breast tissue, tumors had about 2.5-fold higher T cell density and higher clonality. The small cohort size prevented analysis by tumor subtype. Sequencing bulk genomic DNA from unsorted cells could not capture chain pairing or functional markers like CD4, CD8 and FOXP3. Repertoires from blood and normal breast were more alike than repertoires from blood and tumor, and in about 85% of the 16 patients, comparing each tissue with blood separated tumor from normal.

The sequenced sample consisted of blood. The clonotype comes from a person aged 50-59 years with breast cancer. The rearrangement combines TRBV5-1 with TRBJ2-3; 13 bases in the junction line up with TRBD2. DNA sequence: TGCGCCAGCAGTGGACTAGCGGGGGTATTGGATACGCAGTATTTT. The resulting protein is CASSGLAGVLDTQYF.